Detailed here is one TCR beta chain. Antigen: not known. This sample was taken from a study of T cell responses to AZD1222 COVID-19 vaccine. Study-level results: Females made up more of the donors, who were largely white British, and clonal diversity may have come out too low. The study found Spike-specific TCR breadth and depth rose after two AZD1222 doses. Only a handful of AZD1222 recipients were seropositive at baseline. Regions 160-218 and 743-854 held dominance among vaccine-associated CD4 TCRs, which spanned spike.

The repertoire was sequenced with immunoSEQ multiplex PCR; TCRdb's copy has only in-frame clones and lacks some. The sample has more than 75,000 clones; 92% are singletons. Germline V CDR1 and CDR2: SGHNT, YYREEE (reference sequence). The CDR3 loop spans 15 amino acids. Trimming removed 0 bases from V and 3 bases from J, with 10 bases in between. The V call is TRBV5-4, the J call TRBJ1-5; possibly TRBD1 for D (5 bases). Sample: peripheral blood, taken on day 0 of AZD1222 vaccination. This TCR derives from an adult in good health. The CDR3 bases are TGTGCCAGCAGCTTGGGAGGGACCGTCAATCAGCCCCAGCATTTT. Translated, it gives CASSLGGTVNQPQHF.